This is a list of T cell receptor beta chains from one sample in a study of blood T cell repertoires in COVID-19. This table comes from immunoSEQ multiplex PCR, and its TCRdb copy is limited to in-frame clones, with some not included. The sample holds some 150,000 clones, around four fifths seen once. The sequencing sample was made of PBMCs or T cells enriched from blood (not recorded which). The source of these receptors is a woman in her forties or fifties who had recovered from COVID-19. Each CDR3 is given with its conserved first and last residue. Fields, in order: D gene, V gene, J gene, clone size, CDR3 protein, CDR3 DNA. D genes are given only for firm matches. The listing skips clone size in some rows; elsewhere it reads once, few, many or a size class.

>.|TRBV4-3|TRBJ1-6|.
CASSQDSRSSYNSPLHF
TGCGCCAGCAGCCAAGATTCTCGGAGCTCCTATAATTCACCCCTCCACTTT
>.|TRBV6-5|TRBJ2-1|once
CASRWRAGPREQFF
TGTGCCAGCAGATGGAGGGCGGGGCCCAGAGAGCAGTTCTTC
>TRBD1|TRBV15|TRBJ1-4|.
CATSSRKQGIQATNEKLFF
TGTGCCACCAGCAGTAGAAAACAGGGGATCCAGGCAACTAATGAAAAACTGTTTTTT
>TRBD2|TRBV6-4|TRBJ2-1|few
CASSDWTSGRDEQFF
TGTGCCAGCAGTGACTGGACTAGCGGGAGGGATGAGCAGTTCTTC
>.|TRBV5-1|TRBJ1-2|.
CASSSSAGSTYGYTF
TGCGCCAGCAGCTCCTCGGCGGGCAGCACCTATGGCTACACCTTC
>.|TRBV4-1|TRBJ1-2|.
CASQGGFIYGYTF
TGCGCCAGTCAAGGGGGATTCATATATGGCTACACCTTC
>TRBD1|TRBV13|TRBJ1-6|.
CASSTRDSSYNSPLHF
TGTGCCAGCAGTACCCGGGACAGCTCCTATAATTCACCCCTCCACTTT
>.|TRBV28|TRBJ1-1|.
CASSARKRDNWAFF
TGTGCCAGCAGTGCCCGAAAACGGGACAATTGGGCTTTCTTT
>.|TRBV7-8|TRBJ1-3|.
CASSPNRVPGNTIYF
TGTGCCAGCAGCCCGAACAGGGTACCCGGAAACACCATATATTTT
>.|TRBV27|TRBJ1-2|few
CASSTRQSHYYGYTF
TGTGCCAGCAGTACAAGACAGTCACATTACTATGGCTACACCTTC
>TRBD1|TRBV6-5|TRBJ1-5|.
CASSTRRDRSLPQHF
TGTGCCAGCAGTACCCGCCGGGACAGGAGTTTGCCCCAGCATTTT
>.|TRBV6-5|TRBJ1-5|.
CASRMEFGAQHF
TGTGCCAGCAGGATGGAGTTCGGGGCCCAGCATTTT
>.|TRBV4-1|TRBJ1-1|.
CASSQDPVNTEAFF
TGCGCCAGCAGCCAAGATCCGGTGAACACTGAAGCTTTCTTT
>TRBD1|TRBV5-1|TRBJ1-2|.
CASSTGQAINYGYTF
TGCGCCAGCAGCACGGGACAGGCGATAAACTATGGCTACACCTTC
>TRBD1|TRBV19|TRBJ2-2|.
CASSIEIGTEFSGELFF
TGTGCCAGTAGTATAGAGATTGGGACAGAGTTTAGCGGGGAGCTGTTTTTT
>TRBD1|TRBV4-1|TRBJ1-1|.
CASSPRRTGGNAEAFF
TGCGCCAGCAGCCCACGTCGGACAGGGGGTAACGCTGAAGCTTTCTTT
>.|TRBV27|TRBJ1-1|few
CASSPRLGGLNTEAFF
TGTGCCAGCAGTCCCCGACTGGGAGGGCTGAACACTGAAGCTTTCTTT